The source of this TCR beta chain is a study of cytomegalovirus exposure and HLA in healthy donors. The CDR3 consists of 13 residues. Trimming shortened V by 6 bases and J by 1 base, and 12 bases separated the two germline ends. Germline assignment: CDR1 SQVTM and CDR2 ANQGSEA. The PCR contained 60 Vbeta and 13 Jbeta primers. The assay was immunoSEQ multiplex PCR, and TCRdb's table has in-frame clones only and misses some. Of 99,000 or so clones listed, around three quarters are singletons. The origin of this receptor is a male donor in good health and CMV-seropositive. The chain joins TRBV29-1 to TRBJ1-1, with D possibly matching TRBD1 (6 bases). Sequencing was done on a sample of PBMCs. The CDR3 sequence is CSVKTGGNTEAFF. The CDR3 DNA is TGCAGCGTAAAGACAGGTGGGAACACTGAAGCTTTCTTT. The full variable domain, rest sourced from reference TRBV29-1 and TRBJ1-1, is SAVISQKPSRDICQRGTSLTIQCQVDSQVTMMFWYRQQPGQSLTLIATANQGSEATYESGFVIDKFPISRPNLTFSTLTVSNMSPEDSSIYLCSVKTGGNTEAFFGQGTRLTVV.